This T cell receptor (beta chain) was identified during a study of cytomegalovirus exposure and HLA in healthy donors. As for this clone: Its antigen is unknown.

PCR was performed using 60 Vbeta and 13 Jbeta primers. Some clones are missing from TCRdb's copy, which holds only in-frame ones; the method was immunoSEQ multiplex PCR. The table lists under 150,000 clones, about 76% of them singletons. Findings and limits, study-wide: After further analysis at a later stage, around 17,000 TCR beta sequences were associated with HLA alleles at 0.05 false discovery rate. In vitro testing confirmed a few CMV-associated chains as specific for CMV antigens.

Germline loops: CDR1 MNHNS, CDR2 SASEGT. The CDR3 covers 15 residues. V lost 6 bases, J lost 3 bases, and 10 bases stayed unmatched. Sequencing was performed on PBMCs. The rearrangement links TRBV6-1 to TRBJ2-7; 8 nucleotides line up with TRBD2. This sequence originates from a woman in her twenties or thirties in good health and CMV-seronegative. The CDR3 loop is CASRPTSGDVYEQYF. In nucleotides, the CDR3 is TGTGCCAGCAGGCCTACTAGCGGCGACGTCTACGAGCAGTACTTC.